This passage covers 26 T cell receptor beta chains from one sample sequenced in a study of Tregs in tolerant kidney transplant recipients. Generated by immunoSEQ multiplex PCR, the TCRdb table keeps only in-frame clones and is missing some. The profile shows some 66,000 clones, roughly 89% of them singletons. The sample was CD8+ T cells from blood, taken before the transplant. The receptors derive from a human donor who received a combined kidney and bone marrow transplant.

V is TRBV11-3 and J is TRBJ2-5, with 7 bases lining up with TRBD1. CDR1 and CDR2 from the germline V gene are SGHNT and YENEEA. With V trimmed by 5 bases and J by 7 bases, 19 bases remained unmatched. The length of the CDR3 is 17 residues. CDR3 DNA sequence: TGTGCCAGCAGCCCCGCGAGGGGACAGTCTCTGAAAGGGACCCAGTACTTC. Protein product: CASSPARGQSLKGTQYF. The full variable domain, completed using reference TRBV11-3 and TRBJ2-5, is EAGVVQSPRYKIIEKKQPVAFWCNPISGHNTLYWYLQNLGQGPELLIRYENEEAVDDSQLPKDRFSAERLKGVDSTLKIQPAELGDSAVYLCASSPARGQSLKGTQYFGPGTRLLVL.

V gene TRBV7-9 combines with J gene TRBJ2-7; D gene unclear. The V and J ends lost 1 base and 2 bases respectively, with 12 bases between them. Germline loops: CDR1 SEHNR, CDR2 FQNEAQ (reference sequence). There are 15 residues in the CDR3. CDR3 DNA sequence: TGTGCCAGCAGCTTAGTCATGTCAGACACCTACGAGCAGTACTTC. This encodes CASSLVMSDTYEQYF. Drawing the rest from reference TRBV7-9 and TRBJ2-7, the complete variable domain is DTGVSQNPRHKITKRGQNVTFRCDPISEHNRLYWYRQTLGQGPEFLTYFQNEAQLEKSRLLSDRFSAERPKGSFSTLEIQRTEQGDSAMYLCASSLVMSDTYEQYFGPGTRLTVT.

This chain connects TRBV5-6 to TRBJ2-4; 7 nucleotides line up with TRBD1. The CDR3 spans 15 residues. The trim removed 0 bases at V and 1 base at J, leaving 1 base unmatched. The germline gives CDR1 SGHDT, CDR2 YYEEEE. The chain's CDR3 is CASSLGQGAKNIQYF. CDR3 bases: TGTGCCAGCAGCTTGGGACAGGGCGCCAAAAACATTCAGTACTTC.

This chain connects TRBV4-1 to TRBJ1-2; TRBD1 aligns across 8 bases. Per germline, CDR1 MGHRA and CDR2 YSYEKL. The V segment lost 6 bases and the J segment 5 bases; nucleotides outside the gene matches: 14. The length of the CDR3 is 16 residues. This CDR3 reads CASSLNTGQGRYGYTF. CDR3 DNA sequence: TGCGCCAGCAGTCTCAATACAGGACAGGGTAGATATGGCTACACCTTC.

V gene TRBV9 combines with J gene TRBJ2-1; D is perhaps TRBD2 (6 bases). The CDR3 has 13 amino acids. Germline V gene data show CDR1 as SGDLS and CDR2 as YYNGEE. V lost 0 bases and J 8 bases, leaving 9 bases between the germline ends. The CDR3 is CASSVGLADEQFF. DNA of the CDR3: TGTGCCAGCAGCGTAGGTTTAGCGGATGAGCAGTTCTTC.

V usage is TRBV11-2 and J usage is TRBJ2-5; TRBD2 agrees at 10 bases. The V gene end was trimmed by 7 bases and the J gene end by 0 bases; junction bases not matched to a gene: 8. This CDR3 has 16 amino acids. Germline V gene data show CDR1 as SGHAT and CDR2 as FQNNGV. Here the CDR3 DNA reads TGTGCCAGCACCTTCGGACTAGCGGAGTACCAAGAGACCCAGTACTTC. It encodes CASTFGLAEYQETQYF.

The V call is TRBV5-1, the J call TRBJ2-7, with 9 positions matching TRBD2. After removal of 4 bases from V and 3 bases from J, the junction contained 8 bases not matched to a gene. This CDR3 is 15 amino acids long. Germline loops: CDR1 SGHRS, CDR2 YFSETQ. CDR3 in DNA: TGCGCCAGCAGCATGGGACTAGCAGCCTACTACGAGCAGTACTTC. It translates to CASSMGLAAYYEQYF.

In regard to this clone: One end of the junction varies from germline; a read error may be responsible. This chain uses TRBV11-1 with TRBJ2-3, with D possibly matching TRBD1 (6 bases). Germline V lookup: CDR1 SGHAT, CDR2 FQDESV (reference sequence). The CDR3 sequence is 11 residues long. The CDR3 nucleotides are TGTGCCAGCAGCGACTTAGACAGGCCCAATTTT. Its translation is CASSDLDRPNF.

The V call is TRBV5-4, the J call TRBJ2-5; 9 bases map to TRBD1. Germline values: CDR1 SGHNT, CDR2 YYREEE (reference sequence). This CDR3 region has 15 residues. V shed 4 bases, J shed 5 bases, and the junction held 9 bases outside the gene matches. For the CDR3, the DNA is TGTGCCAGCAGCCGTGGGGACAGGGATGTTGAGACCCAGTACTTC. Amino acids: CASSRGDRDVETQYF.

The V and J genes are TRBV27 and TRBJ1-2, with a weak D call TRBD1 (6 bases). Germline loops: CDR1 MNHEY, CDR2 SMNVEV (reference sequence). Trimming removed 3 bases at V and 8 bases at J, with 19 bases between. The CDR3 sequence is 15 residues long. The CDR3 DNA reads TGTGCCAGCAGTTTCTCCGGCGGGGGGGCGCAAGGCTACACCTTC. Translating gives CASSFSGGGAQGYTF.

V is TRBV13 and J is TRBJ2-5; 10 bases align to TRBD2. The DNA end is a closer match to TRBJ2-7, so the J assignment may be wrong. This CDR3 contains 17 residues. In germline, CDR1 is PRHDT, CDR2 FYEKMQ (reference sequence). CDR3 in amino acids: CASSLASSGTSVYEQYF. The CDR3 region has the DNA TGTGCCAGCAGCTTAGCTTCTTCCGGGACTAGCGTCTACGAGCAGTACTTC.

This chain connects TRBV7-9 to TRBJ2-7; 8 nucleotides agree with TRBD1. This CDR3 contains 13 residues. Germline CDR1 SEHNR, CDR2 FQNEAQ (reference sequence). The trim removed 6 bases at V and 5 bases at J, leaving 6 bases unmatched. CDR3 nucleotides: TGTGCCAGCAGGACCGGGACAGGTGACGAGCAGTACTTC. This translates into CASRTGTGDEQYF. Together with reference TRBV7-9 and TRBJ2-7, the CDR3 gives the full variable domain: DTGVSQNPRHKITKRGQNVTFRCDPISEHNRLYWYRQTLGQGPEFLTYFQNEAQLEKSRLLSDRFSAERPKGSFSTLEIQRTEQGDSAMYLCASRTGTGDEQYFGPGTRLTVT.

The J gene is TRBJ2-7, the V gene TRBV13, with 9 positions matching TRBD2. With 5 bases clipped from V and 7 bases from J, the junction kept 3 bases outside the gene matches. CDR1 and CDR2 (germline): PRHDT, FYEKMQ (reference sequence). The CDR3 consists of 12 residues. CDR3 coding DNA: TGTGCCAGCAGCACAACTAGCGGGGAGCAGTACTTC. It is translated as CASSTTSGEQYF.

This chain connects TRBV13 to TRBJ2-3; 7 bases match TRBD1. Germline lookup yields CDR1 PRHDT and CDR2 FYEKMQ (reference sequence). The trim removed 1 base at V and 2 bases at J, leaving 9 bases unmatched. This CDR3 is 17 amino acids long. Written as DNA, the CDR3 is TGTGCCAGCAGCTTAGTTAAGGGGGCCATCTACACAGATACGCAGTATTTT. Residues: CASSLVKGAIYTDTQYF.

This clone showed up just once. The chain links TRBV5-1 to TRBJ2-7, with 8 bases lining up with TRBD2. CDR3 length: 14 residues. V trimming: 2 bases; J trimming: 1 base; junction bases outside the gene matches: 2. The V gene's germline CDR1 is SGHRS and CDR2 YFSETQ. The CDR3 coding sequence is TGCGCCAGCAGCTTAGCGGGAGAGTCCTACGAGCAGTACTTC. It is translated as CASSLAGESYEQYF.

The V and J genes are TRBV4-3 and TRBJ2-5; possibly TRBD2 for D (5 bases). This CDR3 is 16 amino acids long. Germline lookup yields CDR1 LGHNA and CDR2 YSLEER. V lost 0 bases to trimming and J lost 5 bases, with 16 bases between them. The CDR3 DNA follows: TGCGCCAGCAGCCAAGATCCCGACCTAGCCGGGGAGACCCAGTACTTC. It yields the protein CASSQDPDLAGETQYF.

The rearrangement links TRBV27 to TRBJ2-7, with 9 bases identical to TRBD2. V lost 2 bases and J lost 6; bases outside the gene matches: 5. This CDR3 has 14 residues. Germline V gene sequence: CDR1 MNHEY, CDR2 SMNVEV (reference sequence). CDR3 DNA sequence: TGTGCCAGCAGTTTAAGGGGACTAGCTATCGAGCAGTACTTC. Translating gives CASSLRGLAIEQYF.

This chain connects TRBV2 to TRBJ1-1; D gene unclear. V shed 3 bases and J shed 5 bases, with 13 bases lying between them. The CDR3 covers 14 residues. From germline, CDR1 is SNHLY and CDR2 FYNNEI. The CDR3 region is CASSDAGGWTEAFF. The CDR3 nucleotides are TGTGCCAGCAGTGATGCGGGAGGTTGGACTGAAGCTTTCTTT.

The V and J genes are TRBV27 and TRBJ2-3, with D tentatively TRBD1 (6 bases). CDR1 and CDR2 from the germline V gene are MNHEY and SMNVEV (reference sequence). V was pared by 6 bases and J by 2 bases, with 12 bases between. The CDR3 loop spans 14 amino acids. As DNA, the CDR3 is TGTGCCAGCAGAATACAGGGTTCCACAGATACGCAGTATTTT. Its protein product is CASRIQGSTDTQYF.

DNA of the CDR3: TGTGCCAGCAGCCCCCAGGGACTAGCGGGAGAATACAATGAGCAGTTCTTC. Translation gives CASSPQGLAGEYNEQFF. This rearrangement joins TRBV9 to TRBJ2-1, with TRBD2 identical over 14 bases. Germline CDR1 SGDLS, CDR2 YYNGEE. The CDR3 sequence is 17 residues long. The ends lost 4 bases at V and 4 bases at J; junction bases unmatched: 7.

The V call is TRBV9, the J call TRBJ2-1; TRBD2 matches at 14 bases. CDR1 and CDR2 from the germline V gene are SGDLS and YYNGEE. V was clipped by 5 bases and J by 3 bases; unmatched bases: 7. This CDR3 is 17 amino acids long. For the CDR3, the DNA is TGTGCCAGCAGAGACCCGGGACTAGCGGGGGACTACAATGAGCAGTTCTTC. This encodes CASRDPGLAGDYNEQFF.

The chain recombines TRBV7-2 with TRBJ1-1; D remains unclear. CDR3 length equals 13 residues. Germline CDR1 reads SGHTA; CDR2 reads FQGNSA. The V and J ends lost 5 bases and 3 bases respectively, with 10 bases between them. The CDR3 here is CASSLAGYTEAFF. In DNA form, the CDR3 reads TGTGCCAGCAGCCTCGCCGGGTACACTGAAGCTTTCTTT.

The gene calls are TRBV27 and TRBJ2-7; 12 bases map to TRBD2. From germline, CDR1 is MNHEY and CDR2 SMNVEV (reference sequence). The length of the CDR3 is 16 residues. Losses at the gene ends were 1 base for V and 2 bases for J; bases not matched to a gene: 3. The CDR3 protein is CASSLLLAGGPYEQYF. The CDR3 coding sequence is TGTGCCAGCAGTTTATTGCTAGCGGGAGGGCCCTACGAGCAGTACTTC.

The chain has TRBV2 and TRBJ2-7; D uncertain. CDR1 and CDR2 (germline): SNHLY, FYNNEI. The CDR3 extends over 12 amino acids. V dropped 7 bases and J dropped 4 bases, with 11 bases sitting between them. The DNA of the CDR3 is TGTGCCAGCACCTTACTCGTTTACGAGCAGTACTTC. This codes for CASTLLVYEQYF.

The chain combines TRBV5-6 with TRBJ2-2; unclear D gene. Trimming stripped 2 bases from V and 4 bases from J, with 12 bases between. This CDR3 comprises 15 residues. Germline lookup yields CDR1 SGHDT and CDR2 YYEEEE. The CDR3 protein is CASSLYSQFTGELFF. Here the CDR3 DNA reads TGTGCCAGCAGCTTATACTCTCAATTCACCGGGGAGCTGTTTTTT.

The chain joins TRBV20-1 to TRBJ2-5, with 7 positions matching TRBD2. Judging by the DNA end, TRBJ2-7 fits better; the J call may be wrong. CDR1 DFQATT and CDR2 SNEGSKA come from the germline V gene (reference sequence). There are 11 residues in the CDR3. For the CDR3, the DNA is TGCAGTGCGCAAGCGGGACACGAGCAGTACTTC. This codes for CSAQAGHEQYF.